These T cell receptor beta chains were read from a single sample in a study of blood T cell repertoires in COVID-19. Data came from immunoSEQ multiplex PCR; TCRdb stores just in-frame clones and leaves some out. The sample consists of roughly 68,000 clones, 70% to 90% of them appearing once. Input material: peripheral blood. Every receptor here comes from a woman aged 45-59 years with COVID-19, enrolled during active disease. Each CDR3 is given with its conserved first and last residue. D genes are given only for firm matches. Where a row states a size, it is once, few, many or the class of an expanded clone; other rows omit it.

v_call: TRBV2; j_call: TRBJ2-3; d_call: .; clone_size: .; cdr3_aa: CASSSPERVTQYF; cdr3_nt: TGTGCCAGCAGTTCTCCCGAACGAGTTACGCAGTATTTT
v_call: TRBV11-2; j_call: TRBJ2-7; d_call: .; clone_size: .; cdr3_aa: CASSLDFRQVTYEQYF; cdr3_nt: TGTGCCAGCAGCTTAGATTTTAGACAGGTGACCTACGAGCAGTACTTC
v_call: TRBV19; j_call: TRBJ2-1; d_call: TRBD2; clone_size: .; cdr3_aa: CASSITKAGLVNEQFF; cdr3_nt: TGTGCCAGTAGTATTACGAAAGCGGGACTAGTCAATGAGCAGTTCTTC
v_call: TRBV6-2/TRBV6-3; j_call: TRBJ2-7; d_call: .; clone_size: .; cdr3_aa: CASSYIVLYEQYF; cdr3_nt: TGTGCCAGCAGTTATATCGTTCTCTACGAGCAGTACTTC
v_call: TRBV6-1; j_call: TRBJ1-1; d_call: TRBD1; clone_size: .; cdr3_aa: CASSALSGTGMNTEAFF; cdr3_nt: TGTGCCAGCAGTGCCCTCTCAGGGACAGGGATGAACACTGAAGCTTTCTTT
v_call: TRBV28; j_call: TRBJ1-2; d_call: .; clone_size: .; cdr3_aa: CASSLVTGGYTF; cdr3_nt: TGTGCCAGCAGTTTGGTCACAGGGGGCTACACCTTC
v_call: TRBV29-1; j_call: TRBJ2-7; d_call: .; clone_size: .; cdr3_aa: CSVLQGPYEQYF; cdr3_nt: TGCAGCGTCCTACAGGGTCCTTACGAGCAGTACTTC
v_call: TRBV11-2; j_call: TRBJ1-6; d_call: .; clone_size: once; cdr3_aa: CASSLVVSVNSPLHF; cdr3_nt: TGTGCCAGCAGCTTAGTGGTTTCGGTAAATTCACCCCTCCACTTT
v_call: TRBV4-1; j_call: TRBJ2-5; d_call: .; clone_size: .; cdr3_aa: CASSRRLLETQYF; cdr3_nt: TGCGCCAGCAGCCGGCGACTCTTGGAGACCCAGTACTTC
v_call: TRBV27; j_call: TRBJ2-5; d_call: TRBD1; clone_size: .; cdr3_aa: CASPTGDGEETQYF; cdr3_nt: TGTGCCAGTCCAACAGGGGATGGGGAAGAGACCCAGTACTTC
v_call: TRBV19; j_call: TRBJ2-5; d_call: TRBD2; clone_size: .; cdr3_aa: CASSGTRGAGETQYF; cdr3_nt: TGTGCCAGTAGTGGGACTAGGGGTGCGGGAGAGACCCAGTACTTC
v_call: TRBV15; j_call: TRBJ1-1; d_call: TRBD1; clone_size: once; cdr3_aa: CATSRTQGAAAFF; cdr3_nt: TGTGCCACCAGCAGAACACAGGGGGCAGCAGCTTTCTTT
v_call: TRBV9; j_call: TRBJ2-3; d_call: .; clone_size: few; cdr3_aa: CASSSGVRDTQYF; cdr3_nt: TGTGCCAGCAGCTCGGGAGTGAGGGATACGCAGTATTTT
v_call: TRBV5-1; j_call: TRBJ2-5; d_call: .; clone_size: .; cdr3_aa: CASSSLVVETQYF; cdr3_nt: TGCGCCAGCAGCTCCCTAGTGGTGGAGACCCAGTACTTC
v_call: TRBV5-1; j_call: TRBJ2-7; d_call: TRBD2; clone_size: .; cdr3_aa: CASSSKREEFDEQYF; cdr3_nt: TGCGCCAGCAGCAGCAAGCGGGAGGAGTTCGACGAGCAGTACTTC
v_call: TRBV18; j_call: TRBJ2-3; d_call: TRBD2; clone_size: .; cdr3_aa: CASSPPGREGTDTQYF; cdr3_nt: TGTGCCAGCTCACCACCTGGGCGGGAGGGTACAGATACGCAGTATTTT
v_call: TRBV6-5; j_call: TRBJ2-5; d_call: TRBD1; clone_size: .; cdr3_aa: CASSYYDRGRETQYF; cdr3_nt: TGTGCCAGCAGTTATTACGACAGGGGCAGGGAGACCCAGTACTTC
v_call: TRBV11-2; j_call: TRBJ1-1; d_call: TRBD1; clone_size: .; cdr3_aa: CASSRRDRASEAFF; cdr3_nt: TGTGCCAGCAGCCGACGGGACAGGGCGTCTGAAGCTTTCTTT
v_call: TRBV29-1; j_call: TRBJ2-7; d_call: TRBD1; clone_size: .; cdr3_aa: CSVEGTGSSYEQYF; cdr3_nt: TGCAGCGTTGAAGGGACAGGGAGCTCCTACGAGCAGTACTTC
v_call: TRBV24-1; j_call: TRBJ1-1; d_call: .; clone_size: .; cdr3_aa: CATSFPSIRVKLGPGTEAFF; cdr3_nt: TGTGCCACCAGTTTCCCCTCGATTAGGGTTAAATTGGGGCCAGGCACTGAAGCTTTCTTT
v_call: TRBV7-3; j_call: TRBJ2-2; d_call: .; clone_size: .; cdr3_aa: CASSLTAGWAGELFF; cdr3_nt: TGTGCCAGCAGCTTAACGGCAGGGTGGGCCGGGGAGCTGTTTTTT
v_call: TRBV5-1; j_call: TRBJ2-1; d_call: TRBD2; clone_size: once; cdr3_aa: CASSKGLAGSQGEQFF; cdr3_nt: TGCGCCAGCAGCAAAGGACTAGCGGGGTCGCAAGGTGAGCAGTTCTTC
v_call: TRBV9; j_call: TRBJ2-3; d_call: .; clone_size: .; cdr3_aa: CASSVDRYSSTDTQYF; cdr3_nt: TGTGCCAGCAGCGTCGACAGGTATTCTAGCACAGATACGCAGTATTTT
v_call: TRBV11-3; j_call: TRBJ1-1; d_call: TRBD1; clone_size: .; cdr3_aa: CASSWTGGTEAFF; cdr3_nt: TGTGCCAGCAGCTGGACAGGGGGCACTGAAGCTTTCTTT
v_call: TRBV5-4; j_call: TRBJ2-5; d_call: TRBD2; clone_size: .; cdr3_aa: CASSGGLAGAQETQYF; cdr3_nt: TGTGCCAGCAGTGGGGGACTAGCGGGAGCCCAAGAGACCCAGTACTTC
v_call: TRBV7-2; j_call: TRBJ2-7; d_call: TRBD2; clone_size: .; cdr3_aa: CASSRLLPGLAGGRNEQYF; cdr3_nt: TGTGCCAGCAGCCGCCTACTACCGGGACTAGCGGGAGGGAGAAACGAGCAGTACTTC
v_call: TRBV19; j_call: TRBJ2-2; d_call: .; clone_size: .; cdr3_aa: CASSISVNTGELFF; cdr3_nt: TGTGCCAGTAGTATCAGCGTGAACACCGGGGAGCTGTTTTTT
v_call: TRBV19; j_call: TRBJ2-3; d_call: .; clone_size: .; cdr3_aa: CASSIGLSSDTQYF; cdr3_nt: TGTGCCAGTAGTATAGGACTTTCATCAGATACGCAGTATTTT
v_call: TRBV5-1; j_call: TRBJ2-1; d_call: TRBD2; clone_size: .; cdr3_aa: CASSLGLAAYNEQFF; cdr3_nt: TGCGCCAGCAGCTTGGGACTAGCGGCCTACAATGAGCAGTTCTTC
v_call: TRBV27; j_call: TRBJ1-6; d_call: TRBD1; clone_size: once; cdr3_aa: CASSRTSGGSNSPLHF; cdr3_nt: TGTGCCAGCAGTAGAACCTCAGGGGGCTCTAATTCACCCCTCCACTTT
v_call: TRBV28; j_call: TRBJ1-2; d_call: TRBD1; clone_size: .; cdr3_aa: CASSLNRGRFHGYTF; cdr3_nt: TGTGCCAGCAGTTTAAACAGGGGGCGCTTTCATGGCTACACCTTC
v_call: TRBV4-1; j_call: TRBJ2-1; d_call: TRBD2; clone_size: .; cdr3_aa: CASSQGLPQDEQFF; cdr3_nt: TGCGCCAGCAGCCAGGGACTACCCCAGGATGAGCAGTTCTTC
v_call: TRBV28; j_call: TRBJ1-2; d_call: .; clone_size: .; cdr3_aa: CASNDAGAGRGYTF; cdr3_nt: TGTGCCAGCAACGACGCGGGTGCGGGAAGAGGCTACACCTTC
v_call: TRBV11-2; j_call: TRBJ2-7; d_call: .; clone_size: .; cdr3_aa: CASSFVVYEQYF; cdr3_nt: TGTGCCAGCAGCTTCGTCGTTTACGAGCAGTACTTC
v_call: TRBV29-1; j_call: TRBJ1-2; d_call: TRBD1; clone_size: .; cdr3_aa: CSVRQGGRDGYTF; cdr3_nt: TGCAGCGTTCGACAGGGGGGGAGGGATGGCTACACCTTC
v_call: TRBV5-1; j_call: TRBJ2-3; d_call: TRBD2; clone_size: once; cdr3_aa: CASRKAGEGNTQYF; cdr3_nt: TGCGCCAGCAGAAAAGCGGGAGAAGGAAATACGCAGTATTTT
v_call: TRBV6-5; j_call: TRBJ2-7; d_call: .; clone_size: .; cdr3_aa: CASSYGTSRGGEQYF; cdr3_nt: TGTGCCAGCAGTTACGGGACCTCCAGGGGCGGCGAGCAGTACTTC
v_call: TRBV29-1; j_call: TRBJ1-1; d_call: TRBD1; clone_size: .; cdr3_aa: CSVRGGTGENREAFF; cdr3_nt: TGCAGCGTCCGAGGGGGGACAGGCGAAAACCGTGAAGCTTTCTTT
v_call: TRBV30; j_call: TRBJ1-1; d_call: .; clone_size: .; cdr3_aa: CAWRHEYAEAFF; cdr3_nt: TGTGCCTGGAGGCACGAGTATGCTGAAGCTTTCTTT
v_call: TRBV28; j_call: TRBJ1-2; d_call: .; clone_size: .; cdr3_aa: CASKRADTPYGYTF; cdr3_nt: TGTGCCAGCAAGAGGGCGGATACTCCATATGGCTACACCTTC
v_call: TRBV18; j_call: TRBJ2-5; d_call: TRBD1; clone_size: .; cdr3_aa: CASSPQQGWETQYF; cdr3_nt: TGTGCCAGCTCACCACAACAGGGGTGGGAGACCCAGTACTTC
v_call: TRBV7-2; j_call: TRBJ1-5; d_call: .; clone_size: once; cdr3_aa: CASSSQGKGNQPQHF; cdr3_nt: TGTGCCAGCAGCTCGCAGGGGAAGGGCAATCAGCCCCAGCATTTT
v_call: TRBV21-1; j_call: TRBJ1-4; d_call: .; clone_size: .; cdr3_aa: CAPDGSNEKLFF; cdr3_nt: TGTGCCCCTGACGGGTCTAATGAAAAACTGTTTTTT
v_call: TRBV2; j_call: TRBJ2-1; d_call: TRBD2; clone_size: once; cdr3_aa: CASSVVLAGDQQFF; cdr3_nt: TGTGCCAGCAGTGTAGTTCTAGCGGGAGATCAGCAGTTCTTC
v_call: TRBV2; j_call: TRBJ1-1; d_call: .; clone_size: .; cdr3_aa: CASSDREAFF; cdr3_nt: TGTGCCAGCAGTGACAGAGAAGCTTTCTTT
v_call: TRBV4-2; j_call: TRBJ1-5; d_call: .; clone_size: .; cdr3_aa: CASSEDRIDQPQHF; cdr3_nt: TGTGCCAGCAGCGAGGACAGAATCGATCAGCCCCAGCATTTT
v_call: TRBV27; j_call: TRBJ2-7; d_call: .; clone_size: .; cdr3_aa: CASKKQGSEQYF; cdr3_nt: TGTGCCAGCAAAAAACAGGGTAGCGAGCAGTACTTC
v_call: TRBV24-1; j_call: TRBJ2-1; d_call: TRBD1; clone_size: .; cdr3_aa: CATSDTGQGLNEQFF; cdr3_nt: TGTGCCACCAGTGATACCGGACAGGGCCTCAATGAGCAGTTCTTC
v_call: TRBV27; j_call: TRBJ1-6; d_call: TRBD1; clone_size: .; cdr3_aa: CASTDTGQGWTPLHF; cdr3_nt: TGTGCCAGCACAGACACCGGACAGGGCTGGACACCCCTCCACTTT
v_call: TRBV28; j_call: TRBJ1-1; d_call: .; clone_size: .; cdr3_aa: CASIQDGTYLTSEAFF; cdr3_nt: TGTGCCAGTATACAAGACGGGACTTATCTGACTTCTGAAGCTTTCTTT
v_call: TRBV27; j_call: TRBJ2-1; d_call: TRBD2; clone_size: .; cdr3_aa: CATILAGDCNEQFF; cdr3_nt: TGTGCCACCATACTAGCGGGAGATTGCAATGAGCAGTTCTTC
v_call: TRBV7-2; j_call: TRBJ2-3; d_call: .; clone_size: .; cdr3_aa: CASSSPTSRTDTQYF; cdr3_nt: TGTGCCAGCAGCTCGCCAACTAGTCGCACAGATACGCAGTATTTT
v_call: TRBV9; j_call: TRBJ1-2; d_call: .; clone_size: .; cdr3_aa: CASSVGVNYGYTF; cdr3_nt: TGTGCCAGCAGCGTAGGCGTTAACTATGGCTACACCTTC
v_call: TRBV5-1; j_call: TRBJ2-3; d_call: TRBD2; clone_size: .; cdr3_aa: CASSLERGGGTDTQYF; cdr3_nt: TGCGCCAGCAGCTTGGAGCGGGGGGGAGGCACAGATACGCAGTATTTT
v_call: TRBV19; j_call: TRBJ1-2; d_call: TRBD1; clone_size: .; cdr3_aa: CASRDRTSVGGGYTF; cdr3_nt: TGTGCCAGTAGGGACAGGACCTCAGTCGGTGGAGGCTACACCTTC
v_call: TRBV6-5; j_call: TRBJ2-2; d_call: .; clone_size: .; cdr3_aa: CASSTRWTVGGELFF; cdr3_nt: TGTGCCAGCAGTACCCGGTGGACTGTTGGCGGGGAGCTGTTTTTT
v_call: TRBV12-3/TRBV12-4; j_call: TRBJ1-2; d_call: TRBD1; clone_size: .; cdr3_aa: CASSGTAYGYTF; cdr3_nt: TGTGCCAGCAGTGGGACAGCCTATGGCTACACCTTC